The 18 T cell receptor beta chains given below trace back to one sample, sequenced in a study of PD-1 blockade in classical Hodgkin lymphoma. Generated by immunoSEQ multiplex PCR, the TCRdb table keeps only in-frame clones and is missing some. The sample includes more than 45,000 clones, approximately 89% of them seen just once. Patients all relapsed after autologous stem cell transplantation, and there was variation in brentuximab vedotin exposure. Here the sequenced sample was peripheral blood mononuclear cells (PBMCs), taken before the second cycle of nivolumab. These receptor sequences come from a human donor with classical Hodgkin lymphoma.

The chain combines TRBV9 with TRBJ2-5; D is perhaps TRBD1 or TRBD2 (7 bases each). This CDR3 is 14 amino acids long. Germline V gene lookup returns CDR1 SGDLS and CDR2 YYNGEE. V dropped 6 bases and J dropped 3 bases, with 15 bases sitting between them. Here the CDR3 reads CASTRGGSEETQYF. In DNA form, the CDR3 reads TGTGCCAGCACCAGGGGGGGGTCTGAAGAGACCCAGTACTTC.

The chain joins TRBV5-1 to TRBJ2-7; 7 nucleotides line up with TRBD1. This CDR3 region has 15 residues. J gave up 5 bases and V 0 bases, and 8 bases lay outside the gene matches. In germline, CDR1 is SGHRS, CDR2 YFSETQ. The CDR3 sequence: CASSLGQGNIDEQYF. DNA of the CDR3: TGCGCCAGCAGCTTGGGACAGGGTAATATCGACGAGCAGTACTTC.

This clone was seen a few times. This sequence joins TRBV9 and TRBJ1-2; TRBD1 might be the D (5 bases). Trimming left V 7 bases short and J 5 bases short, with 21 bases between. The germline V gene encodes CDR1 SGDLS and CDR2 YYNGEE. This CDR3 comprises 15 residues. CDR3 amino acids: CASLRKRDERYGYTF. The DNA for the CDR3 is TGTGCCAGCCTACGGAAGCGGGACGAACGTTATGGCTACACCTTC.

The CDR3, as DNA: TGTGCCAGCAGCAAACCTACAGGGATCGCGCGCCTAGCCAAAAACATTCAGTACTTC. Its translation: CASSKPTGIARLAKNIQYF. The gene calls are TRBV21-1 and TRBJ2-4; the table's D call, TRBD1, has no DNA check behind it. TRBV21-1 is marked as a pseudogene. This CDR3 contains 19 residues.

The V gene is TRBV7-2, the J gene TRBJ1-1, with TRBD1 identical over 9 bases. Germline V gene lookup returns CDR1 SGHTA and CDR2 FQGNSA. The CDR3 is 17 amino acids. J lost 0 bases, V lost 6 bases, and 11 bases had no gene match. The DNA of the CDR3 is TGTGCCAGCAGTTCCGGGACAGGGAGGTTGATGAACACTGAAGCTTTCTTT. This translates into CASSSGTGRLMNTEAFF.

This sequence joins TRBV18 and TRBJ2-7; perhaps TRBD1 as D (5 bases). V lost 3 bases and J lost 6, with 18 bases in between. This CDR3 is built from 15 residues. Per germline, CDR1 KGHSH and CDR2 LQKENI. The CDR3 bases are TGTGCCAGCTCACCCCCTGATGGTCTCAGGGCCGAGCAGTACTTC. Translation gives CASSPPDGLRAEQYF. The variable domain in full, with the rest retrieved from reference TRBV18 and TRBJ2-7, is NAGVMQNPRHLVRRRGQEARLRCSPMKGHSHVYWYRQLPEEGLKFMVYLQKENIIDESGMPKERFSAEFPKEGPSILRIQQVVRGDSAAYFCASSPPDGLRAEQYFGPGTRLTVT.

The J gene is TRBJ2-7, the V gene TRBV6-6; D gene uncertain. Germline V gene sequence: CDR1 MNHNY, CDR2 SVGAGI (reference sequence). The V end was cut by 5 bases, the J end by 0 bases, with 17 bases between. The CDR3 spans 16 residues. CDR3 amino acids: CASSPPQWISSYEQYF. CDR3 nucleotide sequence: TGTGCCAGCAGTCCCCCTCAGTGGATAAGCTCCTACGAGCAGTACTTC.

This rearrangement joins TRBV7-9 to TRBJ2-7; possible D gene TRBD1, 5 bases. Trimming removed 5 bases from V and 5 bases from J, with 19 bases in between. Germline lookup yields CDR1 SEHNR and CDR2 FQNEAQ (reference sequence). The CDR3 length is 15 residues. The CDR3 DNA reads as TGTGCCAGCAGCCCACGCCCGGCAGGGTCCCACGAGCAGTACTTC. Amino acid sequence: CASSPRPAGSHEQYF. Full variable domain (remainder filled in from reference TRBV7-9 and TRBJ2-7): DTGVSQNPRHKITKRGQNVTFRCDPISEHNRLYWYRQTLGQGPEFLTYFQNEAQLEKSRLLSDRFSAERPKGSFSTLEIQRTEQGDSAMYLCASSPRPAGSHEQYFGPGTRLTVT.

The genes are TRBV7-8 and TRBJ1-2; D gene uncertain. The CDR3 consists of 16 residues. Germline V lookup: CDR1 SGHVS, CDR2 FQNEAQ. V shed 0 bases and J shed 4 bases, with 15 bases lying between them. The CDR3 sequence is CASSLAMDGEFYGYTF. The CDR3 DNA sequence: TGTGCCAGCAGCTTAGCGATGGACGGAGAATTCTATGGCTACACCTTC.

This chain links TRBV5-1 with TRBJ2-7; the D gene is possibly TRBD2 (7 bases). This CDR3 has 16 residues. Trimming took off 4 bases at V and 1 base at J, with 18 bases between the two ends. Germline assignment: CDR1 SGHRS and CDR2 YFSETQ. CDR3 in amino acids: CASSARGANHSYEQYF. The CDR3, as DNA: TGCGCCAGCAGCGCCCGGGGGGCCAATCATTCCTACGAGCAGTACTTC.

This chain connects TRBV4-3 to TRBJ2-1; the D is unclear. This CDR3 has 13 residues. The germline V gene encodes CDR1 LGHNA and CDR2 YSLEER. V dropped 1 base and J dropped 4 bases, with 5 bases sitting between them. The CDR3, as DNA: TGCGCCAGCAGCCAAGGGCCTTACAATGAGCAGTTCTTC. It codes for CASSQGPYNEQFF.

The V gene is TRBV7-6, the J gene TRBJ2-7, with unresolved D. Germline CDR1 reads SGHVS; CDR2 reads FNYEAQ. The CDR3 totals 17 residues. Trimming took 1 base from V and 3 from J, leaving 19 bases between them. CDR3 nucleotides: TGTGCCAGCAGCTTAGTCGCCCCCGGAACGACTCTCTACGAGCAGTACTTC. Protein sequence: CASSLVAPGTTLYEQYF.

The V gene is TRBV28, the J gene TRBJ1-5; D perhaps matches TRBD1 (5 bases). The CDR3 sequence is 16 residues long. V lost 4 bases and J lost 2, with 15 bases in between. Germline CDR1 and CDR2: MDHEN and SYDVKM. CDR3 residues: CASSSGSRGGNQPQHF. For the CDR3, the DNA is TGTGCCAGCAGTTCAGGCTCCCGGGGCGGCAATCAGCCCCAGCATTTT.

In regard to this clone: Other DNA variants within this sample encode the same CDR3. The chain couples TRBV27 to TRBJ2-7; 7 bases map to TRBD1. The germline CDR1 and CDR2 sequences are MNHEY and SMNVEV (reference sequence). This CDR3 has 14 amino acids. Germline trimming cut 6 bases from V and 2 bases from J; bases unmatched to any gene: 7. CDR3 DNA sequence: TGTGCCAGCAGACCCGGGACAGAGACCTACGAGCAGTACTTC. Protein product: CASRPGTETYEQYF.

The chain links TRBV27 to TRBJ2-2; unclear D gene. The V end lost 7 bases, the J end lost 6 bases, and 18 bases lay between the germline ends. Germline assignment: CDR1 MNHEY and CDR2 SMNVEV (reference sequence). This CDR3 has 15 amino acids. The CDR3 loop is CASTLGQTTSGELFF. The CDR3 DNA follows: TGTGCCAGCACCCTTGGGCAGACCACTTCCGGGGAGCTGTTTTTT.

This chain connects TRBV19 to TRBJ2-4; TRBD2 aligns across 11 bases. Per the germline V gene, CDR1 is LNHDA and CDR2 is SQIVND (reference sequence). This CDR3 is built from 19 residues. Trimming removed 3 bases from V and 0 bases from J; junction bases left unmatched: 10. The CDR3 nucleotides are TGTGCCAGTAGTATGTACGGGACTAGCGGCATGTTAGCCAAAAACATTCAGTACTTC. Amino acids: CASSMYGTSGMLAKNIQYF.

The V and J genes are TRBV9 and TRBJ1-1; D perhaps matches TRBD1 (5 bases). CDR3 length: 15 amino acids. Germline V gene sequence: CDR1 SGDLS, CDR2 YYNGEE. V shed 1 base and J shed 0 bases, with 10 bases lying between them. In DNA form, the CDR3 reads TGTGCCAGCAGCGTATACGAGGGGATGAACACTGAAGCTTTCTTT. It yields the protein CASSVYEGMNTEAFF.

The V gene is TRBV11-3, the J gene TRBJ2-7, with 7 bases matching TRBD2. The junction had 12 bases not matched to a gene; V was cut back by 4 bases and J by 6 bases. There are 15 residues in the CDR3. Germline CDR1 SGHNT, CDR2 YENEEA. The chain's CDR3 is CASSSREDGFGEQYF. CDR3 nucleotide sequence: TGTGCCAGCAGCTCCCGGGAGGATGGTTTTGGCGAGCAGTACTTC.